This T cell receptor beta chain was sequenced in a study of shared clonotypes between healthy human individuals. Healthy and HIV-negative, the adult donors had no recent acute infections or vaccinations. This CDR3 is built from 14 residues. Per the germline V gene, CDR1 is SGHTA and CDR2 is FQGTGA. V trimming: 2 bases; J trimming: 11 bases; junction bases outside the gene matches: 9. In regard to this clone: Its antigen is unknown.

Here immunoSEQ multiplex PCR was the method, and the copy in TCRdb shows in-frame clones only, minus some. The table records about 2.4 million clones, 85% to 95% of them present only once. Study-wide findings and caveats: Rarefaction revealed incomplete sorted-subset sequencing despite large depth. Compared with memory subsets, naive subsets generally had larger estimated richness. Among donors, clonotype sharing was expected to be affected by sequencing depth.

The receptor was isolated from a man between 18 and 29 years old in good health. The sample consisted of naive CD4+ T cells sorted from blood. Subset in this sample: CD45RA+ positively selected. The chain carries TRBV7-3 and TRBJ1-1; 9 nucleotides agree with TRBD1. CDR3 bases: TGTGCCAGCAGCTTACAAGGGGGACAGGGTCCGGCTTTCTTT. Translation gives CASSLQGGQGPAFF.